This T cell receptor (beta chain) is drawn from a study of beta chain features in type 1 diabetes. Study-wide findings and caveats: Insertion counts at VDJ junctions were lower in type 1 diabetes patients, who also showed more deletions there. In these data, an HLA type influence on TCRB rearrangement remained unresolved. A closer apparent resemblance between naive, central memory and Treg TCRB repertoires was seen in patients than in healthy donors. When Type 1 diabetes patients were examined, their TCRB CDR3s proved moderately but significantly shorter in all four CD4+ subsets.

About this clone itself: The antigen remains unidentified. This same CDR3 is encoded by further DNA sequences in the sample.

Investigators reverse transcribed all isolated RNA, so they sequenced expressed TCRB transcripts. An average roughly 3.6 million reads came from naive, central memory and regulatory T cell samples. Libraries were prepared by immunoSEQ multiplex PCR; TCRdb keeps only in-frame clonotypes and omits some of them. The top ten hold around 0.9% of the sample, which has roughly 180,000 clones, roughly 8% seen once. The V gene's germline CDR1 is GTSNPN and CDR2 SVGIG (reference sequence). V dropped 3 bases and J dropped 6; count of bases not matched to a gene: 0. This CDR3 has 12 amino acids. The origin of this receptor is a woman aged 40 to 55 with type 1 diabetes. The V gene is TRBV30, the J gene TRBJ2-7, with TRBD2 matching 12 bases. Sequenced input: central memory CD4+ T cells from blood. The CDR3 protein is CAWRLAGGEQYF. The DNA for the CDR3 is TGTGCCTGGAGACTAGCGGGAGGCGAGCAGTACTTC. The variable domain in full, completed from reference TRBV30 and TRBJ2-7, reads SQTIHQWPATLVQPVGSPLSLECTVEGTSNPNLYWYRQAAGRGLQLLFYSVGIGQISSEVPQNLSASRPQDRQFILSSKKLLLSDSGFYLCAWRLAGGEQYFGPGTRLTVT.